The 4 T cell receptor beta chains below come from one sample, sequenced in a study of blood T cell repertoires in COVID-19. Assay: immunoSEQ multiplex PCR; the TCRdb copy retains only in-frame clones and omits some. The sample carries roughly 270,000 clones, roughly 80% recorded once. The specimen sequenced was PBMCs or T cells enriched from blood (not recorded which). The receptor set was obtained from a man aged 40-49 years who had been exposed to COVID-19.

CDR3 in amino acids: CASSLVHRGPRETQYF. Written as DNA, the CDR3 is TGTGCCAGCAGCTTGGTGCACAGGGGCCCGCGAGAGACCCAGTACTTC. The chain carries TRBV5-6 and TRBJ2-5, with TRBD1 identical over 7 bases. CDR3 length: 16 amino acids. V trimming: 0 bases; J trimming: 4 bases; junction bases outside the gene matches: 9. Germline V gene data show CDR1 as SGHDT and CDR2 as YYEEEE.

The rearrangement uses TRBV24-1 and TRBJ2-1; 9 nucleotides line up with TRBD2. CDR1 KGHDR and CDR2 SFDVKD come from the germline V gene. This CDR3 is 16 amino acids long. Trimming cost V 9 bases and J 1 base; bases outside gene matches: 9. The CDR3 region has the DNA TGTGCCACCCGCAAAGGGGCGGGAGGGTCCTACAATGAGCAGTTCTTC. Translated, it gives CATRKGAGGSYNEQFF.

On this clone: Other DNA sequences in the same sample also yield this CDR3. This chain links TRBV2 with TRBJ1-2, with D maybe TRBD1 (5 bases). Germline CDR1 SNHLY, CDR2 FYNNEI. Between the trimmed V and J ends, which lost 6 bases and 2 bases, there was a span of 10 bases. The CDR3 has 13 residues. The CDR3 region is CASSRDSNYGYTF. Written as DNA, the CDR3 is TGTGCCAGCAGCCGGGACTCCAACTATGGCTACACCTTC. Together with reference TRBV2 and TRBJ1-2, the CDR3 gives the full variable domain: EPEVTQTPSHQVTQMGQEVILRCVPISNHLYFYWYRQILGQKVEFLVSFYNNEISEKSEIFDDQFSVERPDGSNFTLKIRSTKLEDSAMYFCASSRDSNYGYTFGSGTRLTVV.

The chain carries TRBV3-1 (or the pseudogene TRBV3-2) and TRBJ1-2, with D unresolved. Between the trimmed V and J ends, which lost 1 base and 4 bases, there was a span of 7 bases. Per germline, CDR1 LGHDT and CDR2 YNNKEL (reference sequence). The CDR3 spans 13 residues. CDR3 sequence reads: CASSQAEVYGYTF. The DNA for the CDR3 is TGTGCCAGCAGCCAAGCGGAGGTCTATGGCTACACCTTC.